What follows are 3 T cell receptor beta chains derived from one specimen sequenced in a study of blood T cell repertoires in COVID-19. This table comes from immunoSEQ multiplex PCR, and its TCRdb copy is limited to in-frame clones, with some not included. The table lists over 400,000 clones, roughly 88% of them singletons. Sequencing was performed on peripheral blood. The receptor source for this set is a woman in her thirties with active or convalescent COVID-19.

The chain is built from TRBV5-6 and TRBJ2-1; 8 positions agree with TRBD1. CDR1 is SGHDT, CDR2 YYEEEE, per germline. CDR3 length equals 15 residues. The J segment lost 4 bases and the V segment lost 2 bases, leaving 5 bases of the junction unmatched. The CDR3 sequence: CASSFSRGPYNEQFF. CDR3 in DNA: TGTGCCAGCAGCTTTTCCAGGGGGCCTTACAATGAGCAGTTCTTC.

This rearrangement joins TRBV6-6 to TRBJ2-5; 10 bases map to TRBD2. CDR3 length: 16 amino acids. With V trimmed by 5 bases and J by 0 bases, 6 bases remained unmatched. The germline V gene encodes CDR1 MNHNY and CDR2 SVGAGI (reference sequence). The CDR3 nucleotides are TGTGCCAGCAGTCTAGCGGGGGCAAAAAACCAAGAGACCCAGTACTTC. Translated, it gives CASSLAGAKNQETQYF.

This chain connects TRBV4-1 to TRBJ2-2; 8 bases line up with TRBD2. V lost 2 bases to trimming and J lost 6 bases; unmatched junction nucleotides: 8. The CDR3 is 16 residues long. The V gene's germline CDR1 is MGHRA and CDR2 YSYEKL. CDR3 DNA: TGCGCCAGCAGCCAATCTACCAAACTAGCGGCCGGGGAGCTGTTTTTT. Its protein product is CASSQSTKLAAGELFF.